This TCR beta chain comes out of a study of patients and donors after allogeneic stem cell transplantation. A single record per CDR3 protein comes from TCRdb applying MiXCR to the RT-PCR reads. The data show roughly 880,000 distinct CDR3 sequences, over 15% seen once. The sequence derives from a human donor who was either an allogeneic HSCT recipient or a stem cell or donor lymphocyte infusion donor (not recorded which). It is not recorded whose cells these are; they may come from a transplant donor. Sequencing input: blood, either unsorted or a sorted T cell fraction (not recorded which).

CDR3 sequence (DNA): TGTGCCAGCAGCTTCGCCGGGCGGTTCTACGAGCAGTACTTC. Its protein product is CASSFAGRFYEQYF. The rearrangement joins TRBV11-1 to TRBJ2-7; no definite D call. Germline V gene lookup returns CDR1 SGHAT and CDR2 FQDESV (reference sequence). The CDR3 has 14 residues. Trimming removed 3 bases from V and 3 bases from J, with 12 bases in between.